These 8 T cell receptor beta chains were all obtained from the same sample, sequenced in a study of blood T cell repertoires in COVID-19 (dated by TCRdb to 2018 to 2020). Libraries were constructed by the immunoSEQ multiplex PCR assay. Held by TCRdb, this immuneACCESS table contains in-frame sequences only and omits some clones. Under half of the omission traces to an unresolved V gene where checked; the cause of the rest is unknown. The table for this sample lists about 250,000 clones; about 89% of them were counted only once. The top ten constitute approximately 1.5% of the sample. Material: peripheral blood. The receptor set was obtained from a woman in her sixties or seventies who had recovered from COVID-19.

The chain uses TRBV19 and TRBJ1-2, with 8 bases identical to TRBD1. The CDR3 extends over 14 amino acids. Trimming took 10 bases from V and 2 from J; bases not matched to a gene: 9. CDR1 and CDR2 (germline): LNHDA, SQIVND (reference sequence). CDR3 region: CATAGTGGNYGYTF. CDR3 bases: TGTGCCACCGCCGGGACAGGAGGGAACTATGGCTACACCTTC.

This clone was detected only once. V gene TRBV19 combines with J gene TRBJ2-3, with a weak D call TRBD2 (5 bases). Trimming removed 4 bases from V and 4 bases from J, with 15 bases in between. Germline V gene data show CDR1 as LNHDA and CDR2 as SQIVND (reference sequence). This CDR3 is built from 15 residues. CDR3 loop: CASSNPRGGSDTQYF. The CDR3 nucleotides read TGTGCCAGTAGTAACCCCCGCGGAGGCTCAGATACGCAGTATTTT. Full variable domain (remainder filled in from reference TRBV19 and TRBJ2-3): DGGITQSPKYLFRKEGQNVTLSCEQNLNHDAMYWYRQDPGQGLRLIYYSQIVNDFQKGDIAEGYSVSREKKESFPLTVTSAQKNPTAFYLCASSNPRGGSDTQYFGPGTRLTVL.

V and J are TRBV6-5 and TRBJ1-1; tentatively, D is TRBD1 (5 bases). Trimming shortened V by 11 bases and J by 3 bases, and 10 bases separated the two germline ends. The germline CDR1 and CDR2 sequences are MNHEY and SVGAGI. The CDR3 length is 11 residues. The CDR3 spells CAGTGDTEAFF. The CDR3, as DNA: TGTGCCGGTACAGGAGACACTGAAGCTTTCTTT.

The chain links TRBV7-2 to TRBJ2-5, with D perhaps TRBD1 (6 bases). The CDR3 consists of 15 residues. Germline-derived CDR1 and CDR2 are SGHTA and FQGNSA. V was trimmed by 4 bases and J by 5 bases, leaving 17 bases between them. The chain's CDR3 is CASSSGSWTAETQYF. DNA of the CDR3: TGTGCCAGCAGCTCCGGCTCCTGGACAGCCGAGACCCAGTACTTC.

The chain combines TRBV5-1 with TRBJ2-2, with 7 bases that match TRBD2. The junction had 2 bases not matched to a gene; V was cut back by 4 bases and J by 5 bases. Looked up from germline, CDR1 is SGHRS and CDR2 is YFSETQ. There are 13 residues in the CDR3. The CDR3 DNA reads TGCGCCAGCAGCGGGGAGGGGACCGGGGAGCTGTTTTTT. Translating it yields CASSGEGTGELFF.

CDR3 nucleotides: TGTGCCAGCTCACCACCGGTGCTGAGGGAGAACATTCAGTACTTC. Protein: CASSPPVLRENIQYF. The chain has TRBV18 and TRBJ2-4, with D possibly being TRBD2 (5 bases). The CDR3 totals 15 residues. Germline V lookup: CDR1 KGHSH, CDR2 LQKENI. V was clipped by 0 bases and J by 7 bases, with 13 bases between them.

This clone showed up just a few times. The rearrangement joins TRBV6-1 to TRBJ1-5; D gene unclear. Germline-derived CDR1 and CDR2 are MNHNS and SASEGT. This CDR3 region has 15 residues. The ends were cut back, 5 bases at V and 1 base at J, with 12 bases in the middle. The CDR3 DNA reads TGTGCCAGCAGTATAAGAGAGGGCAGCAATCAGCCCCAGCATTTT. Translating gives CASSIREGSNQPQHF.

The J gene is TRBJ2-5, the V gene TRBV7-2, with a tentative D call TRBD2 (6 bases). The CDR3 sequence is 15 residues long. The ends were cut back, 4 bases at V and 9 bases at J, with 21 bases in the middle. CDR1 and CDR2 from the germline V gene are SGHTA and FQGNSA. CDR3 loop: CASSSDLSGPRAQYF. DNA of the CDR3: TGTGCCAGCAGCTCAGATCTTAGCGGCCCCAGGGCCCAGTACTTC.